The rows below give T cell receptor beta chains drawn from one sample of a study of T cell repertoires in cytomegalovirus infection. One entry per CDR3 protein, called by TCRdb with MiXCR from the reads. The top ten clones hold 8% of a sample with approximately 630,000 distinct CDR3 sequences, roughly a quarter of them seen once. Input material: CD8+ T cells from PBMCs. All receptors come from a human donor in good health (CMV status not recorded). Some clones in this sample may be carry-over from other donors' samples. Both conserved end residues are part of each CDR3. D genes are given only for firm matches. Rows may omit the clone size; those that give it use once, few, many or a size class.

>.|TRBJ1-1|TRBV6-6|few
TGTGCCAGCATAGAAAGGGGGAGCGTCACTGAAGCTTTCTTT
CASIERGSVTEAFF
>.|TRBJ1-5|TRBV28|.
TGTGCCAGCAGTTCTTACTGGGGCAGCAATCAGCCCCAGCATTTT
CASSSYWGSNQPQHF
>TRBD2|TRBJ2-1|TRBV6-6|few
TGTGCCAGCAGTTACTTATGGACTAGCGGGGCGACCTCCTACAATGAGCAGTTCTTC
CASSYLWTSGATSYNEQFF
>.|TRBJ2-2|TRBV6-1|few
TGTGCCAGCTCTGCGGGACATCAGAACACCGGGGAGCTGTTTTTT
CASSAGHQNTGELFF
>.|TRBJ1-1|TRBV2|few
TGTGCCAGCAGTGATTCTGAAGCTTTCTTT
CASSDSEAFF
>.|TRBJ1-5|TRBV15|few
TGTGCCACCAGCAGAGATCTGGGAGGGAATCAGCCCCAGCATTTT
CATSRDLGGNQPQHF
>TRBD1|TRBJ2-1|TRBV7-9|.
TGTGCCAGCAGCCTCCAGGACAGGGGCTGGAATGAGCAGTTCTTC
CASSLQDRGWNEQFF
>.|TRBJ1-2|TRBV29-1|.
TGCAGCGTTGGGGTAGGGAGTTATGGCTACACCTTC
CSVGVGSYGYTF
>TRBD2|TRBJ2-5|TRBV7-8|.
TGTGCCAGCAGCTTAGTGTTGCGGGAGGACCTAAAAGAGACCCAGTACTTC
CASSLVLREDLKETQYF
>.|TRBJ2-1|TRBV20-1|.
TGCAGTGCTAGTTATCGGTCCTACAATGAGCAGTTCTTC
CSASYRSYNEQFF
>TRBD1|TRBJ2-1|TRBV6-5|few
TGTGCCAGCAGTTACTGGACAGGGGGCGAGGAGCAGTTCTTC
CASSYWTGGEEQFF
>TRBD2|TRBJ2-1|TRBV12-3/TRBV12-4|.
TGTGCCAGCAGACTTAAGCGGCTAGCGGGGGGCCGGAACAATGAGCAGTTCTTC
CASRLKRLAGGRNNEQFF
>TRBD1|TRBJ1-5|TRBV7-9|.
TGTGCCAGCGGATCCGGTGACAGGGCCCAATCAGCCCAGCATTTT
CASGSGDRAQSAQHF
>TRBD1|TRBJ1-1|TRBV7-9|.
TGTGCCAGCAGTCACGGACAGGCGCAGAACACTGAAGCTTTCTTT
CASSHGQAQNTEAFF
>.|TRBJ1-6|TRBV24-1|.
TGTGCCACCAGTGCAGGGGCTCTCTATAATTCACCCCTCCACTTT
CATSAGALYNSPLHF
>TRBD1|TRBJ2-5|TRBV7-9|many
TGTGCCAGCAGCCCCGGCGACAGGGGGTACCAAGAGACCCAGTACTTC
CASSPGDRGYQETQYF
>.|TRBJ2-3|TRBV7-2|many
TGTGCCAGCAGCCGCGGGGTCACTAGCACAGATACGCAGTATTTT
CASSRGVTSTDTQYF
>.|TRBJ2-7|TRBV27|.
TGTGCCAGCAGTTTGGTAGGGGGAGTAGGGTACGAGCAGTACTTC
CASSLVGGVGYEQYF
>.|TRBJ2-3|TRBV10-3|few
TGTGCCATCAGTGAGTCAGGGGGGGGGGCCGGAGATACGCAGTATTTT
CAISESGGGAGDTQYF